The T cell receptor (beta chain) described here comes from a study of response to subunit inactivated influenza vaccine. TCRdb reprocessed the RT-PCR reads via MiXCR and lists one record per CDR3 protein. Counted here are 450,000 to 550,000 distinct CDR3 sequences, 25% occurring once; the ten biggest clones make up approximately 2%. Germline values: CDR1 DFQATT, CDR2 SNEGSKA (reference sequence). There are 13 residues in the CDR3. Trimming shortened V by 3 bases and J by 1 base, and 7 bases separated the two germline ends. Sequencing was performed on CD4+ T cells sorted from PBMCs, taken 4 to 6 days after vaccination. The rearrangement uses TRBV20-1 and TRBJ1-3; D remains ambiguous. The clonotype comes from a man aged 50-59 years who received an inactivated influenza vaccine. DNA for the CDR3: TGCAGTGCTAGCGATGGGTCTGGAAACACCATATATTTT. Translating it yields CSASDGSGNTIYF.